A selection of T cell receptor beta chains follows, all from one sample in a study of blood T cells in healthy people across ages. MiXCR was run by TCRdb on the 5' RACE reads, yielding one entry per CDR3 protein. The sample has under 950,000 distinct CDR3 sequences, over 20% seen once. Sequenced sample: blood. The receptors were sampled from a man aged 65-85 years in good health. CDR3s include the opening cysteine and the closing phenylalanine or tryptophan. The D gene is left open where the match is weak. Expanded clones are given a class, and other clones once, few, many or no size at all.

d_call	clone_size	v_call	j_call	cdr3_nt	cdr3_aa
TRBD2	-	TRBV9	TRBJ2-1	TGTGCCAGCAAAAGAGCGGGGGCCCAAAACAATGAGCAGTTCTTC	CASKRAGAQNNEQFF
TRBD2	few	TRBV5-4	TRBJ2-2	TGTGCCAGCAGCTCCGTGGAGACTAGCGGGAGGGCCTTTGACACCGGGGAGCTGTTTTTT	CASSSVETSGRAFDTGELFF
TRBD1	few	TRBV20-1	TRBJ1-4	TGCAGTGCTAGAGACGCCGGGACAGGGGTAGAAAAACTGTTTTTT	CSARDAGTGVEKLFF
-	-	TRBV19	TRBJ1-5	TGTGCCAGTAGGATTCGGATGGGGAGCAATCAGCCCCAGCATTTT	CASRIRMGSNQPQHF
-	-	TRBV5-1	TRBJ1-1	TGCGCCAGCAGCTTATCCCGGGATCTTTTTCCCAACACTGAAGCTTTCTTT	CASSLSRDLFPNTEAFF
-	many	TRBV7-9	TRBJ2-2	TGTGCCAGCAGCTTAGTCTCCGTCCGGCAAGGAACCGGGGAGCTGTTTTTT	CASSLVSVRQGTGELFF
TRBD1	-	TRBV5-1	TRBJ2-5	TGCGCCAGCAGCTTGACGGGACAGGGCGTGGAGACCCAGTACTTC	CASSLTGQGVETQYF
-	-	TRBV6-6	TRBJ1-4	TGTGCCGGCAGTAAAAATGAAAAACTGTTTTTT	CAGSKNEKLFF
TRBD1	few	TRBV20-1	TRBJ2-2	TGCAGTGCCCCCGACAGGGGATCTTCTTGGGAGCTGTTTTTT	CSAPDRGSSWELFF
-	few	TRBV5-6	TRBJ1-5	TGTGCCAGCAGCTTGGCGTCAGGTTATCAGCCCCAGCATTTT	CASSLASGYQPQHF
TRBD1	-	TRBV18	TRBJ1-2	TGTGCCAGCTCACCGGGGAGGGGGACAGTTCGTGATGGCTACACCTTC	CASSPGRGTVRDGYTF
TRBD1	-	TRBV7-9	TRBJ2-7	TGTGCCAGCAGCCATTGGACAGGATCCTACGAGCAGTACTTC	CASSHWTGSYEQYF
TRBD2	-	TRBV12-3/TRBV12-4	TRBJ2-3	TGTGCCAGCAGTTTTGTGGTAGCGGGAGGGGGAGATACGCAGTATTTT	CASSFVVAGGGDTQYF
TRBD2	few	TRBV11-2	TRBJ2-7	TGTGCCAGCAGCCTATCGGGGACTAGCGGTCGGGAGCAGTACTTC	CASSLSGTSGREQYF
TRBD1	few	TRBV5-1	TRBJ2-4	TGCGCCAGCAGCCCCCGACAGGGGGTAGCCAAAAACATTCAGTACTTC	CASSPRQGVAKNIQYF
-	-	TRBV29-1	TRBJ1-1	TGCAGCGTCGTTGGTCCGGGGGCGGGCACTGAAGCTTTCTTT	CSVVGPGAGTEAFF
-	few	TRBV9	TRBJ2-4	TGTGCCAGCAGCGTAGACGGAGCCAAAAACATTCAGTACTTC	CASSVDGAKNIQYF
-	few	TRBV7-3	TRBJ1-1	TGTGCCAGCAGCTTATACAGCATGAACACTGAAGCTTTCTTT	CASSLYSMNTEAFF
-	-	TRBV4-2	TRBJ1-3	TGTGCCAGCAGCCGCAGCACTGGCGCAAGAGGAAACACCATATATTTT	CASSRSTGARGNTIYF
-	-	TRBV20-1	TRBJ2-5	TGCAGTGCCGCCCGGGGCAGGCCACAAGAGACCCAGTACTTC	CSAARGRPQETQYF
-	many	TRBV5-1	TRBJ2-3	TGCGCCAGCAGCAACGCTGGGCAGGCAGATACGCAGTATTTT	CASSNAGQADTQYF
-	-	TRBV7-8	TRBJ2-7	TGTGCCAGCAGCTTTGACGGACAGTGGTACGAGCAGTACTTC	CASSFDGQWYEQYF
TRBD1	few	TRBV7-2	TRBJ2-3	TGTGCCAGCAGCTTAACCGGGGCAGGGGGCTCGACAGATACGCAGTATTTT	CASSLTGAGGSTDTQYF
TRBD1	-	TRBV20-1	TRBJ2-1	TGCAGTGCTAGGGGGAACAGGGGATTAAGGAATGAGCAGTTCTTC	CSARGNRGLRNEQFF
-	-	TRBV7-9	TRBJ2-4	TGTGCCAGCAGCATAACTAACATTCAGTACTTC	CASSITNIQYF
-	many	TRBV28	TRBJ1-2	TGTGCCAGCAGCGGGCCAAACTATGGCTACACCTTC	CASSGPNYGYTF
-	-	TRBV7-6	TRBJ2-1	TGTGCCAGCAGCCACCGGGACCCGAGACCCAATGAGCAGTTCTTC	CASSHRDPRPNEQFF
-	few	TRBV27	TRBJ2-4	TGTGCCAGCAGTCTCCCTTTTGGGGGTTCCAGCCAGGGTAAAAACATTCAGTACTTC	CASSLPFGGSSQGKNIQYF
-	-	TRBV28	TRBJ1-1	TGTGCCAGCCTAGGTGGACTGAACACTGAAGCTTTCTTT	CASLGGLNTEAFF
-	many	TRBV6-5	TRBJ2-6	TGTGCCAGCAGCCTCGCGCTAGTTACCGGGGCCAACGTCCTGACTTTC	CASSLALVTGANVLTF
-	-	TRBV30	TRBJ2-2	TGTGCCTGGACCGTTACGGCCGGGGAGCTGTTTTTT	CAWTVTAGELFF
-	few	TRBV25-1	TRBJ2-3	TGTGCCAGCAGGGACCAGGGCACAGATACGCAGTATTTT	CASRDQGTDTQYF
-	few	TRBV12-3/TRBV12-4	TRBJ2-3	TGTGCCAGCAGTTTCGCGCGGGGAGCAGATACGCAGTATTTT	CASSFARGADTQYF
TRBD2	few	TRBV7-3	TRBJ2-3	TGTGCCAGCAGCTTAGGACTAGCGGGATTGGGTGATACGCAGTATTTT	CASSLGLAGLGDTQYF
TRBD1	few	TRBV29-1	TRBJ1-1	TGCAGCGTTGAGGACAGGGCAAGAACTGAAGCTTTCTTT	CSVEDRARTEAFF
-	once	TRBV6-1	TRBJ1-5	TGTGCCAGCAGTGAAGCCCTGACCAGGGTGGCCAATCAGCCCCAGCATTTT	CASSEALTRVANQPQHF
TRBD1	-	TRBV5-1	TRBJ2-7	TGCGCCAGCAGCTTGAATTCTGGGACAGGGACCTACGAGCAGTACTTC	CASSLNSGTGTYEQYF
TRBD2	many	TRBV6-5	TRBJ2-1	TGTGCCAGCAGTATTAGCGGGACCGGTGAGCAGTTCTTC	CASSISGTGEQFF
-	-	TRBV6-1	TRBJ2-1	TGTGCCAGCAGTGAGAGAGCAGCGACCGCCTACAATGAGCAGTTCTTC	CASSERAATAYNEQFF
-	-	TRBV20-1	TRBJ2-1	TGCAGTGCCCTCTTGAGGGGTGAGCAGTTCTTC	CSALLRGEQFF
-	few	TRBV5-1	TRBJ1-1	TGCGCCACAAGACCAAAAATGAACACTGAAGCTTTCTTT	CATRPKMNTEAFF
-	few	TRBV20-1	TRBJ1-1	TGCAGTGCGCTGGGGACCCTGAACACTGAAGCTTTCTTT	CSALGTLNTEAFF